Reported below is one T cell receptor beta chain. The antigen remains unidentified. This record comes from a study of early T cells in non-severe SARS-CoV-2 infection. Points from the study as a whole: VDJdb matches were skewed toward anti-spike CD8 T cell responses.

Individually, cDNA molecules had unique molecular identifiers attached to them. Via MiXCR, TCRdb re-called the 5' RACE reads, giving one row per CDR3 protein. The sample shows some 56,000 distinct CDR3 sequences, under 12% of them seen only once. Trimming shortened V by 5 bases and J by 0 bases, and 16 bases separated the two germline ends. CDR3 size: 17 residues. Germline assignment: CDR1 PRHDT and CDR2 FYEKMQ (reference sequence). The chain recombines TRBV13 with TRBJ2-2; D may be TRBD1 or TRBD2 (5 bases each). This clonotype was sampled from an adult who was a healthcare worker with PCR-confirmed SARS-CoV-2 infection or an uninfected control (not recorded which). Input material: whole blood. CDR3 region: CASSPTQWGSNTGELFF. DNA of the CDR3: TGTGCCAGCAGCCCCACTCAATGGGGGTCGAACACCGGGGAGCTGTTTTTT.